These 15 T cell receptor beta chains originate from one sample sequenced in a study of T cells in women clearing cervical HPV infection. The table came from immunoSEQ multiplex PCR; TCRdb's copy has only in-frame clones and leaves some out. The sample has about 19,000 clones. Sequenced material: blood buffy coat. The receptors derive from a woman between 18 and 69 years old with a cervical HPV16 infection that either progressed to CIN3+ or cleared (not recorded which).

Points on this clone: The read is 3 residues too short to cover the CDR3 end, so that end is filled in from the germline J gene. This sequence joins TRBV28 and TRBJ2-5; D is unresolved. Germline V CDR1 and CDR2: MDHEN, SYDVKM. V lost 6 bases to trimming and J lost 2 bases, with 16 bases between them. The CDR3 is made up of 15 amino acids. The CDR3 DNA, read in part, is TGTGCCAGCAGCCTAATTCTGACACCTCAAGAGACC. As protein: CASSLILTPQET. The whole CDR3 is CASSLILTPQETQYF.

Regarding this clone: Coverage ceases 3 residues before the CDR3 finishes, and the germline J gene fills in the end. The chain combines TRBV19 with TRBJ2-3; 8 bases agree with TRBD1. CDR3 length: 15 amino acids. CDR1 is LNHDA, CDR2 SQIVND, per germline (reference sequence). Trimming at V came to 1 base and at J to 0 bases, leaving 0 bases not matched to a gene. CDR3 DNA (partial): TGTGCCAGTAGTATAGGGACAGGGAGCACAGATACG. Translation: CASSIGTGSTDT. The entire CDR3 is CASSIGTGSTDTQYF.

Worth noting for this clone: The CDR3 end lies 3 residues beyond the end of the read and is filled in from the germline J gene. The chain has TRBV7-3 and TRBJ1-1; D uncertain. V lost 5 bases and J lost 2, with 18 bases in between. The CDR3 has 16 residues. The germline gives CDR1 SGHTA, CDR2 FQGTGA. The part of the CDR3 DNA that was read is TGTGCCAGCAGCCCCTCCGGTGGCGGCCTAAACACTGAA. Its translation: CASSPSGGGLNTE. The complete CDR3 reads CASSPSGGGLNTEAFF.

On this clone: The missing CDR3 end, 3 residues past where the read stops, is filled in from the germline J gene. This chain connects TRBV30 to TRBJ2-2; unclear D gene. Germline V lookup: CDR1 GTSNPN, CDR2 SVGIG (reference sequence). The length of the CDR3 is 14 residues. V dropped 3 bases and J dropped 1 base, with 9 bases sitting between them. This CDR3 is CAWRRQENTGELFF. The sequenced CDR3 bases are TGTGCCTGGAGGAGGCAGGAGAACACCGGGGAG.

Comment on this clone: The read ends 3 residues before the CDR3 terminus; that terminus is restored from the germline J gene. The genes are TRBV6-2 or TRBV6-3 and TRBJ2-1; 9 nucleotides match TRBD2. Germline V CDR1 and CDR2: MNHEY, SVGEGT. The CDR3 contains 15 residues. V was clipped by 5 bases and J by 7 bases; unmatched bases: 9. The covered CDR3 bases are TGTGCCAGCAGTACTGTAGCGGGGGCCCTTAATGAG. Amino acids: CASSTVAGALNE. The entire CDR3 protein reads CASSTVAGALNEQFF.

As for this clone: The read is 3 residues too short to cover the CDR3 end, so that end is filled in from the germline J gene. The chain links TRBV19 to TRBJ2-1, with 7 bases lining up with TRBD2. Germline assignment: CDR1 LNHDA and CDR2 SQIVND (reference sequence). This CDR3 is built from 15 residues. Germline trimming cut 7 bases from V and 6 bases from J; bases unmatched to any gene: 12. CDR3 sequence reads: CASNPLGGGVNEQFF. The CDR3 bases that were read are TGTGCCAGTAACCCCTTAGGCGGGGGAGTCAATGAG.

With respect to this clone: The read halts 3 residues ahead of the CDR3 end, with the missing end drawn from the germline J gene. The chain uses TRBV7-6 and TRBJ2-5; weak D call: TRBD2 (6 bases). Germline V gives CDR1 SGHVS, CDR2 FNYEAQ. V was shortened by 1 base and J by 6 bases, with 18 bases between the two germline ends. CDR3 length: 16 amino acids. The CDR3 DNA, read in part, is TGTGCCAGCAGCTTAGATACCGGGACTTCTGCGAAGACC. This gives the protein CASSLDTGTSAKT. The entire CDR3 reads CASSLDTGTSAKTQYF.

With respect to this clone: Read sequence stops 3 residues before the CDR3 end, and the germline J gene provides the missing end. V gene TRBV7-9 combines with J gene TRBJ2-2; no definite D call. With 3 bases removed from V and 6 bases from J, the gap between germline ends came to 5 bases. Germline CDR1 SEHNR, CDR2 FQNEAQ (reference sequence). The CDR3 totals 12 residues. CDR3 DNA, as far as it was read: TGTGCCAGCAGCTTGTCGTCCGGGGAG. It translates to CASSLSSGE. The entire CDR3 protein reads CASSLSSGELFF.

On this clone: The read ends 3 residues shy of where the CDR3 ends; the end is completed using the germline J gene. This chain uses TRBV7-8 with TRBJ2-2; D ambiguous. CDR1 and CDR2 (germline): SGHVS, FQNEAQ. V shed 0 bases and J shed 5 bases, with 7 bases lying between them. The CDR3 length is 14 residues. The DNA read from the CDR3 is TGTGCCAGCAGCTTAGCGGGCTCTACCGGGGAG. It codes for CASSLAGSTGE. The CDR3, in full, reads CASSLAGSTGELFF.

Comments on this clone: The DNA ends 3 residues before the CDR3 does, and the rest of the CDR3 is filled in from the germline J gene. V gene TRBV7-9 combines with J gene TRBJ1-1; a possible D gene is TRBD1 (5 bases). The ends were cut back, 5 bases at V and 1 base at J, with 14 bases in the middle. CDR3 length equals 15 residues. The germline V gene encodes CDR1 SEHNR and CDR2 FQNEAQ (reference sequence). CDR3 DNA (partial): TGTGCCAGCAGCGCAACCAACCAGGGGAACACTGAA. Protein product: CASSATNQGNTE. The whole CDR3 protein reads CASSATNQGNTEAFF. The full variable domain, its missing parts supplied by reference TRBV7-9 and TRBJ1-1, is DTGVSQNPRHKITKRGQNVTFRCDPISEHNRLYWYRQTLGQGPEFLTYFQNEAQLEKSRLLSDRFSAERPKGSFSTLEIQRTEQGDSAMYLCASSATNQGNTEAFFGQGTRLTVV.

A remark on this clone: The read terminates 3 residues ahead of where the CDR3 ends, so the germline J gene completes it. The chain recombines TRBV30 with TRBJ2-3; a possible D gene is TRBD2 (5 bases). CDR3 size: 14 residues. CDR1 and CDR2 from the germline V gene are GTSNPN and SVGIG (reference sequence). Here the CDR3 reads CAWRGSSSNQPQYF. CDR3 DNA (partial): TGTGCCTGGAGGGGGAGTTCTAGCAATCAGCCG.

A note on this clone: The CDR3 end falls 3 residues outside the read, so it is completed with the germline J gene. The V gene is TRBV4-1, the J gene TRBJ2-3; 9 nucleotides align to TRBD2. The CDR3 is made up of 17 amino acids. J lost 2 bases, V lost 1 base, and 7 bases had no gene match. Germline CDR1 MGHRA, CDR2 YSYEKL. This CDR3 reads CASSQGTLAGATDTQYF. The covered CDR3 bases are TGCGCCAGCAGCCAAGGGACTTTAGCGGGGGCCACAGATACG.

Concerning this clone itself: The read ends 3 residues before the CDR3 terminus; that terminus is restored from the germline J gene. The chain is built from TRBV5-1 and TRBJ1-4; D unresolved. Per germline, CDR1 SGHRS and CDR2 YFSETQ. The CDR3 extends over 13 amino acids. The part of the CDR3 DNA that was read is TGCGCCAGCAGCTTGGACAGAAATTCACCA. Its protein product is CASSLDRNSP. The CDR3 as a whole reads CASSLDRNSPLFF.

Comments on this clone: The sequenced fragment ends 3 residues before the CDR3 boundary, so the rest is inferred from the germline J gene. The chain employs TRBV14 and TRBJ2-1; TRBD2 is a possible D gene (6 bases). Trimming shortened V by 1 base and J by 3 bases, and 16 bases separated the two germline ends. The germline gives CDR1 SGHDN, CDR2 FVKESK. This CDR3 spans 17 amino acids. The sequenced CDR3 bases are TGTGCCAGCAGCCAAGTTTCCCACGAGCGGGTCTACAATGAG. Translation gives CASSQVSHERVYNE. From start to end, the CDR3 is CASSQVSHERVYNEQFF.

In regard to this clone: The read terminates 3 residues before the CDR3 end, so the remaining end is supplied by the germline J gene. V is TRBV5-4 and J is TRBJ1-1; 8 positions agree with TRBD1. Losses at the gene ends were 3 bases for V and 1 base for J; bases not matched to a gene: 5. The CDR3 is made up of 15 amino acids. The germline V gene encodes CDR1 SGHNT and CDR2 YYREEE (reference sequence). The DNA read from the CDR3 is TGTGCCAGCAGCTCTCCCGGGACAGGGAACACTGAA. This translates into CASSSPGTGNTE. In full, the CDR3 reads CASSSPGTGNTEAFF.